What follows are 20 T cell receptor beta chains derived from one specimen sequenced in a study of shared clonotypes between healthy human individuals. The assay was immunoSEQ multiplex PCR, and TCRdb's table has in-frame clones only and misses some. The sample has roughly 1,000,000 clones; about four fifths are singletons. The material sequenced was memory CD4+ T cells from PBMCs. Subset meaning: CD45RA-negative fraction. The receptor source for this set is a man between 18 and 29 years old in good health. Some clones in this sample may be carry-over from other donors' samples.

To note about this clone: The junction differs from germline at one of its ends, possibly a read error. The V call is TRBV5-1, the J call TRBJ2-3; a possible D gene is TRBD2 (6 bases). In germline, CDR1 is SGHRS, CDR2 YFSETQ. This CDR3 region has 11 residues. Here the CDR3 DNA reads TGCGCCAGCAGCTTGGGGAGGGGAAGGGATTTT. Translating gives CASSLGRGRDF.

Points on this clone: A much larger clone differs from this one at a single base, so this may be a read error. Different DNA sequences within this sample yield the same CDR3. This sequence joins TRBV30 and TRBJ2-3; D not certain. The germline V gene has CDR1 GTSNPN and CDR2 SVGIG (reference sequence). The V gene lost 4 bases and the J gene lost 0 bases, with 11 bases spanning the gap. The CDR3 extends over 14 amino acids. The CDR3 bases are TGTGCCTGGACCCGCGGAACTAGCACAGATACGCAGTATTTT. This encodes CAWTRGTSTDTQYF.

The chain employs TRBV10-3 and TRBJ2-1; 13 bases are a match to TRBD2. This CDR3 region has 14 residues. In germline, CDR1 is ENHRY, CDR2 SYGVKD. J was trimmed by 9 bases and V by 7 bases; bases with no gene match: 6. The CDR3 coding sequence is TGTGCCATCACTGGACTAGCGGGAGAGGGTGAGCAGTTCTTC. It translates to CAITGLAGEGEQFF.

This chain links TRBV28 with TRBJ2-7; D unresolved. Per germline, CDR1 MDHEN and CDR2 SYDVKM. Trimming took 2 bases from V and 3 from J, leaving 17 bases between them. The CDR3 spans 16 residues. Here the CDR3 DNA reads TGTGCCAGCAGTTTACTTGGATCAGGTACCCTCTACGAGCAGTACTTC. This sequence encodes CASSLLGSGTLYEQYF.

The chain employs TRBV7-3 and TRBJ2-1; the D gene is possibly TRBD2 (6 bases). Germline assignment: CDR1 SGHTA and CDR2 FQGTGA. V was shortened by 4 bases and J by 3 bases, with 13 bases between the two germline ends. The CDR3 sequence is 15 residues long. In DNA form, the CDR3 reads TGTGCCAGCAGCTCTCAGCGGAGGGACTACAATGAGCAGTTCTTC. Translating it yields CASSSQRRDYNEQFF.

J is TRBJ2-7 and V is TRBV18; TRBD1 matches 8 bases. With 3 bases clipped from V and 4 bases from J, the junction kept 8 bases outside the gene matches. The CDR3 has 15 residues. Per germline, CDR1 KGHSH and CDR2 LQKENI. CDR3 region: CASSPEDRGNYEQYF. CDR3 in DNA: TGTGCCAGCTCACCCGAAGACAGGGGTAATTACGAGCAGTACTTC.

V gene TRBV5-4 combines with J gene TRBJ2-1; 12 bases match TRBD2. Germline assignment: CDR1 SGHNT and CDR2 YYREEE (reference sequence). Trimming cost V 3 bases and J 6 bases; bases outside gene matches: 10. The CDR3 consists of 17 residues. The CDR3 loop reads CASSSSKLAGGANEQFF. The CDR3 DNA sequence: TGTGCCAGCAGCTCGTCGAAGCTAGCGGGGGGGGCCAATGAGCAGTTCTTC.

The J gene is TRBJ2-3, the V gene TRBV5-1; TRBD1 is a possible D gene (6 bases). Trimming stripped 4 bases from V and 0 bases from J, with 15 bases between. CDR1 SGHRS and CDR2 YFSETQ come from the germline V gene. The CDR3 sequence is 16 residues long. This CDR3 reads CASSVGQSPSTDTQYF. The DNA for the CDR3 is TGCGCCAGCAGCGTGGGACAAAGCCCTAGCACAGATACGCAGTATTTT.

The V call is TRBV11-2, the J call TRBJ2-3, with a weak D call TRBD1 (5 bases). Trimming removed 2 bases at V and 0 bases at J, with 9 bases between. Germline CDR1 SGHAT, CDR2 FQNNGV. This CDR3 has 15 amino acids. CDR3 DNA sequence: TGTGCCAGCAGCTTACAGGGATCTAGCACAGATACGCAGTATTTT. Translation gives CASSLQGSSTDTQYF.

This rearrangement joins TRBV7-9 to TRBJ2-7; no definite D call. CDR3 length: 15 residues. Germline V gives CDR1 SEHNR, CDR2 FQNEAQ (reference sequence). Trimming cost V 1 base and J 3 bases, with 13 bases left between them. CDR3 DNA: TGTGCCAGCAGCTTAGGCGCCCAAAGAGTCTACGAGCAGTACTTC. Its translation is CASSLGAQRVYEQYF. Full variable domain (rest looked up from reference TRBV7-9 and TRBJ2-7): DTGVSQNPRHKITKRGQNVTFRCDPISEHNRLYWYRQTLGQGPEFLTYFQNEAQLEKSRLLSDRFSAERPKGSFSTLEIQRTEQGDSAMYLCASSLGAQRVYEQYFGPGTRLTVT.

This clone appeared many times. V is TRBV10-3 and J is TRBJ2-1; no clear D. The CDR3 covers 14 residues. V lost 3 bases and J 0 bases, leaving 6 bases between the germline ends. CDR1 ENHRY and CDR2 SYGVKD come from the germline V gene. The DNA of the CDR3 is TGTGCCATCAGTGAAGTGGACTCCTACAATGAGCAGTTCTTC. This translates into CAISEVDSYNEQFF.

In regard to this clone: Possible read error: a much larger clone is one base away. This CDR3 is also generated by other DNA sequences in the sample. The chain employs TRBV7-3 and TRBJ1-1; 9 bases align to TRBD1. The germline gives CDR1 SGHTA, CDR2 FQGTGA. CDR3 size: 14 residues. Trimming cost V 5 bases and J 2 bases; bases outside gene matches: 3. The CDR3 nucleotides are TGTGCCAGCAGCCTGACAGGGGGAAACACTGAAGCTTTCTTT. This sequence encodes CASSLTGGNTEAFF.

The J gene is TRBJ2-1, the V gene TRBV5-1; D might be TRBD1 (6 bases). This CDR3 spans 15 amino acids. Trimming took off 6 bases at V and 0 bases at J, with 13 bases between the two ends. CDR1 is SGHRS and CDR2 is YFSETQ in the germline V gene. The CDR3 nucleotides are TGCGCCAGCACCCGACAGGTTAGCTCCTACAATGAGCAGTTCTTC. Residues: CASTRQVSSYNEQFF.

The gene calls are TRBV5-8 and TRBJ1-4, with 9 positions matching TRBD1. The CDR3 contains 15 residues. J lost 7 bases, V lost 0 bases, and 4 bases had no gene match. Germline V CDR1 and CDR2: SGHTS, YDEGEE. The CDR3 here is CASSLDRGRGEKLFF. In DNA, the CDR3 is TGTGCCAGCAGCTTGGACAGGGGGCGGGGTGAAAAACTGTTTTTT.

V gene TRBV5-5 combines with J gene TRBJ2-2; D unclear. The CDR3 extends over 12 amino acids. The germline gives CDR1 SGHKS, CDR2 YYEKEE (reference sequence). V was trimmed by 1 base and J by 6 bases, leaving 4 bases between them. In DNA form, the CDR3 reads TGTGCCAGCAGCTTGATGGCCGGGGAGCTGTTTTTT. This encodes CASSLMAGELFF.

This clone was observed once. The rearrangement links TRBV4-1 to TRBJ2-2, with 12 bases that match TRBD2. The ends lost 1 base at V and 6 bases at J; junction bases unmatched: 6. Germline lookup yields CDR1 MGHRA and CDR2 YSYEKL. The CDR3 has 17 amino acids. The CDR3, as DNA: TGCGCCAGCAGCCAAGGACTAGCGGGAGTTAAGGCCGGGGAGCTGTTTTTT. As protein: CASSQGLAGVKAGELFF.

A single count supports this clone. A read error may explain this, as a much larger clone is one base away. Other DNA sequences in the sample encode the same CDR3. The chain carries TRBV7-9 and TRBJ1-2, with D unclear. Germline CDR1 and CDR2: SEHNR and FQNEAQ (reference sequence). The CDR3 loop spans 12 amino acids. CDR3 in DNA: TGCGCCAGCAGCCGGGAGGGTGAGGTCAAAACCTTC. This gives the protein CASSREGEVKTF.

The rearrangement uses TRBV28 and TRBJ2-2, with 9 nucleotides matching TRBD2. Germline assignment: CDR1 MDHEN and CDR2 SYDVKM. The CDR3 spans 14 residues. V lost 7 bases to trimming and J lost 4 bases; unmatched junction nucleotides: 4. CDR3 sequence (DNA): TGTGCCAGCACCCTTAGCGGGAGCACCGGGGAGCTGTTTTTT. It is translated as CASTLSGSTGELFF.

This chain uses TRBV11-2 with TRBJ2-1; D is uncertain. This CDR3 contains 14 residues. V dropped 1 base and J dropped 7 bases, with 11 bases sitting between them. CDR1 is SGHAT, CDR2 FQNNGV, per germline. CDR3 amino acids: CASSLVWGENEQFF. For the CDR3, the DNA is TGTGCCAGCAGCTTAGTGTGGGGTGAAAATGAGCAGTTCTTC. Full variable domain (remainder filled in from reference TRBV11-2 and TRBJ2-1): EAGVAQSPRYKIIEKRQSVAFWCNPISGHATLYWYQQILGQGPKLLIQFQNNGVVDDSQLPKDRFSAERLKGVDSTLKIQPAKLEDSAVYLCASSLVWGENEQFFGPGTRLTVL.

The chain employs TRBV28 and TRBJ2-5; no firm D call. V lost 5 bases, J lost 7 bases, and 11 bases lay in between. Germline lookup yields CDR1 MDHEN and CDR2 SYDVKM. This CDR3 is 12 amino acids long. CDR3: CASSPAPGTQYF. CDR3 coding DNA: TGTGCCAGCAGTCCAGCTCCGGGGACCCAGTACTTC.